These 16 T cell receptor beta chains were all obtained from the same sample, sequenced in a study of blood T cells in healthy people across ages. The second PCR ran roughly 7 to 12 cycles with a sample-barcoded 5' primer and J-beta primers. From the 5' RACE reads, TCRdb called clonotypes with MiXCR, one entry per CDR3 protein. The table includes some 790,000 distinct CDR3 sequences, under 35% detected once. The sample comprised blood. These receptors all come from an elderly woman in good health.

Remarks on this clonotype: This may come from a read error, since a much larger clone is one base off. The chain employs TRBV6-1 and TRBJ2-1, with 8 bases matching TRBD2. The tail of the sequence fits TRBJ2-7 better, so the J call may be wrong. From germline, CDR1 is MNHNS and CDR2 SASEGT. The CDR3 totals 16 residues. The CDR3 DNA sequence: TGTGCCAGCAGTGAAAGAGCGGGGGCCTCCTACAATGAGCAGTACTTC. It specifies CASSERAGASYNEQYF.

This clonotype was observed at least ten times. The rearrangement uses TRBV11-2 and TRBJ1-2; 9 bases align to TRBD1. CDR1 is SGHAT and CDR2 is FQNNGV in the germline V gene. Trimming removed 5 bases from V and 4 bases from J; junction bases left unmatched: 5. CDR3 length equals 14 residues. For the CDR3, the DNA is TGTGCCAGCAGCCCGTTGGACAGGGGCTATGGCTACACCTTC. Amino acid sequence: CASSPLDRGYGYTF. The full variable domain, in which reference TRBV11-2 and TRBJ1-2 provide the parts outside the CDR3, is EAGVAQSPRYKIIEKRQSVAFWCNPISGHATLYWYQQILGQGPKLLIQFQNNGVVDDSQLPKDRFSAERLKGVDSTLKIQPAKLEDSAVYLCASSPLDRGYGYTFGSGTRLTVV.

This CDR3 is CASRADNTEAFF. For the CDR3, the DNA is TGTGCCAGCAGGGCAGACAACACTGAAGCTTTCTTT. V is TRBV2 and J is TRBJ1-1; D is unclear. V was pared by 6 bases and J by 2 bases, with 7 bases between. The CDR3 has 12 amino acids. Germline V gives CDR1 SNHLY, CDR2 FYNNEI. The variable domain in full, completed from reference TRBV2 and TRBJ1-1, reads EPEVTQTPSHQVTQMGQEVILRCVPISNHLYFYWYRQILGQKVEFLVSFYNNEISEKSEIFDDQFSVERPDGSNFTLKIRSTKLEDSAMYFCASRADNTEAFFGQGTRLTVV.

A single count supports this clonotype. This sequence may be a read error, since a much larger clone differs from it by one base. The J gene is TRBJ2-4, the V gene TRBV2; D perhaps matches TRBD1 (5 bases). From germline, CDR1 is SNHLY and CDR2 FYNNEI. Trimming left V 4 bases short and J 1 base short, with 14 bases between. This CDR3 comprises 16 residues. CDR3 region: CASSVSGKTAKNIQYF. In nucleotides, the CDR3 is TGTGCCAGCAGTGTTTCAGGGAAGACGGCCAAAAACATTCAGTACTTC.

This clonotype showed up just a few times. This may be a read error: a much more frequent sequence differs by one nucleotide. In nucleotides, the CDR3 is TGTGCCAGCAGTTACTCGACGGGAGGTTCCTACGAGCAGTTCTTC. Its translation is CASSYSTGGSYEQFF. This chain uses TRBV6-6 with TRBJ2-1, with 7 positions matching TRBD2. Germline loops: CDR1 MNHNY, CDR2 SVGAGI (reference sequence). The CDR3 runs to 15 residues. Unmatched junction bases numbered 9, after V lost 0 bases and J lost 10 bases.

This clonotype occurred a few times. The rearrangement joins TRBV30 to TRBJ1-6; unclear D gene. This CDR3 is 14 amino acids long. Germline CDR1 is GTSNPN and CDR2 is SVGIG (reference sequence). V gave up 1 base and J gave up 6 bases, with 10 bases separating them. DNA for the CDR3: TGTGCCTGGAGTGATTGGGCGTCTAATTCACCCCTCCACTTT. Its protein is CAWSDWASNSPLHF.

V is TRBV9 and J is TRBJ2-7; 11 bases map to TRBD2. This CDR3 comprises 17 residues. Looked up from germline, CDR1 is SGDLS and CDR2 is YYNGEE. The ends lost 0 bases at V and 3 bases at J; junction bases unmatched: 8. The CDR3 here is CASSVEGTSGGVYEQYF. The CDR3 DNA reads TGTGCCAGCAGCGTAGAGGGAACTAGCGGGGGAGTCTACGAGCAGTACTTC.

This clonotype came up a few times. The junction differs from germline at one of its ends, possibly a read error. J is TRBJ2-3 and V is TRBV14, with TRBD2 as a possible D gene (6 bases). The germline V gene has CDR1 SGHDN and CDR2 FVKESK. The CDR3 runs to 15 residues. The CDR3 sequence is CASSVQVTSTDTRYF. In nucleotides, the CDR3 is TGTGCCAGCAGCGTACAGGTTACTAGCACAGATACGCGGTATTTT.

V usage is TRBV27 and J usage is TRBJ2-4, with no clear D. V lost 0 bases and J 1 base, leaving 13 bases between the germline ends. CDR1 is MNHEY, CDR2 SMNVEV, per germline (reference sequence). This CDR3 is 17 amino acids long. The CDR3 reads CASSLSSQSSAKNIQYF. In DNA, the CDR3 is TGTGCCAGCAGTTTATCGAGTCAGTCTTCCGCCAAAAACATTCAGTACTTC.

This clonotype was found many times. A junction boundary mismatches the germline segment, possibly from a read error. The CDR3 here is CASRLDSPGGNIQYF. As DNA, the CDR3 is TGCGCCAGCAGATTGGACAGCCCCGGGGGGAACATTCAGTACTTC. The rearrangement joins TRBV5-1 to TRBJ2-4; a possible D gene is TRBD2 (7 bases). Looked up from germline, CDR1 is SGHRS and CDR2 is YFSETQ. This CDR3 has 15 residues. Filled out from reference TRBV5-1 and TRBJ2-4, the complete variable domain reads KAGVTQTPRYLIKTRGQQVTLSCSPISGHRSVSWYQQTPGQGLQFLFEYFSETQRNKGNFPGRFSGRQFSNSRSEMNVSTLELGDSALYLCASRLDSPGGNIQYFGAGTRLSVL.

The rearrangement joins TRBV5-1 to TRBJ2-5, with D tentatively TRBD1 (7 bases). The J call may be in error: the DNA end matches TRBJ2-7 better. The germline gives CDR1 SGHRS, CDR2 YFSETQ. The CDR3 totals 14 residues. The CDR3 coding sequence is TGCGCCAGCAGCTTGGAGGAGGGGGCCGACGAGCAGTACTTC. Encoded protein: CASSLEEGADEQYF.

The CDR3 here is CASWGPNTGELFF. CDR3 in DNA: TGTGCCAGCTGGGGCCCGAACACCGGGGAGCTGTTTTTT. The chain uses TRBV2 and TRBJ2-2, with a weak D call TRBD1 (5 bases). Germline V CDR1 and CDR2: SNHLY, FYNNEI. Trimming removed 8 bases at V and 0 bases at J, with 7 bases between. The CDR3 spans 13 residues.

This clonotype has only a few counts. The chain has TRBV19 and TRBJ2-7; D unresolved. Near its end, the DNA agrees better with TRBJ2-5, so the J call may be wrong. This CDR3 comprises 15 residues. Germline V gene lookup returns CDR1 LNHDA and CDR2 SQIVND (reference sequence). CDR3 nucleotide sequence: TGTGCCAGTAGCCTCGGAATCGGCGGCCGGGAGACCCAGTACTTC. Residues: CASSLGIGGRETQYF.

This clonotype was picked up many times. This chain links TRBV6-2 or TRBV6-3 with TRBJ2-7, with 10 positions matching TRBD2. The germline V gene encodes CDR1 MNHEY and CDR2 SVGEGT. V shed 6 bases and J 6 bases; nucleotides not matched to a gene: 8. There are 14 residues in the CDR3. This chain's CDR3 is CASRSGGVRPEQYF. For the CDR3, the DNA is TGTGCCAGCAGAAGCGGGGGGGTTCGTCCCGAGCAGTACTTC.

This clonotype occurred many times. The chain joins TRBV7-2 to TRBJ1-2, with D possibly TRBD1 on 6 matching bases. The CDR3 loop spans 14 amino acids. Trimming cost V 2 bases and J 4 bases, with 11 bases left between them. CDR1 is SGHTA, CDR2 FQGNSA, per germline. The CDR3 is CASSLRGTSYGYTF. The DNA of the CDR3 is TGTGCCAGCAGCTTAAGGGGGACCTCCTATGGCTACACCTTC. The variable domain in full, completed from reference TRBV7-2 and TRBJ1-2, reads GAGVSQSPSNKVTEKGKDVELRCDPISGHTALYWYRQSLGQGLEFLIYFQGNSAPDKSGLPSDRFSAERTGGSVSTLTIQRTQQEDSAVYLCASSLRGTSYGYTFGSGTRLTVV.

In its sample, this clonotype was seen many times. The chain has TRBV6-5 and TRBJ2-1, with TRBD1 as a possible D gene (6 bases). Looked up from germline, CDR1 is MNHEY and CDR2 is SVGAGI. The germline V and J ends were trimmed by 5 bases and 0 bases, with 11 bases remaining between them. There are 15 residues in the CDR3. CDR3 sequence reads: CASSRDTYSYNEQFF. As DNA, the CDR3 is TGTGCCAGCAGTCGGGACACATACTCCTACAATGAGCAGTTCTTC.